This TCR beta chain originates from a study of cytomegalovirus exposure and HLA in healthy donors. Study conclusions and caveats: The authors enumerated roughly 180 TCR beta chains as linked to cytomegalovirus. Researchers reported from a later analysis that most CMV-associated TCR beta chains appeared HLA-restricted. In an earlier analysis, productive rearrangement rates for most beta V segments clustered near 87% or 30%.

The CDR3 extends over 14 amino acids. V lost 5 bases to trimming and J lost 3 bases, with 11 bases between them. The germline V gene encodes CDR1 SGHAT and CDR2 FQNNGV. A word on this clone: The antigen remains undetermined.

PCR used 60 Vbeta primers and 13 Jbeta primers. Repertoires were generated with immunoSEQ multiplex PCR, while TCRdb's copy carries only in-frame clones and drops some. Of over 200,000 clones listed, more than 60% are singletons. The sample consisted of PBMCs. V and J are TRBV11-2 and TRBJ1-5, with D maybe TRBD1 (6 bases). This TCR derives from a woman aged 25-40 years in good health and CMV-seronegative. The CDR3 DNA reads as TGTGCCAGCAGCCAGACAGGAATCAATCAGCCCCAGCATTTT. Encoded protein: CASSQTGINQPQHF.